This is a list of T cell receptor beta chains from one sample in a study of CXCR3-negative and CXCR3-positive naive CD8 T cells. TCRdb derives one entry per CDR3 protein from the 5' RACE reads, leaving out DNA. This listing includes around 140,000 distinct CDR3 sequences. Material: naive CXCR3+ CD8+ T cells from blood. The receptors stem from a human donor in good health. Some clones in this sample may be carry-over from other donors' samples. Both conserved end residues are part of each CDR3. Each record gives: V gene, J gene, CDR3 protein.

v_gene: TRBV14
j_gene: TRBJ2-3
CDR3aa: CASSQVGPGLSTDTQYF

v_gene: TRBV13
j_gene: TRBJ2-1
CDR3aa: CASRHGVSANEQFF

v_gene: TRBV5-1
j_gene: TRBJ2-1
CDR3aa: CASSFALVAIVHEQFF

v_gene: TRBV20-1
j_gene: TRBJ1-2
CDR3aa: CSAGTGLSDIGYTF

v_gene: TRBV7-9
j_gene: TRBJ2-7
CDR3aa: CASSAPGTGGYEQYF

v_gene: TRBV24-1
j_gene: TRBJ1-1
CDR3aa: CATKEGRNTEAFF

v_gene: TRBV14
j_gene: TRBJ2-3
CDR3aa: CASSQVAGIDTQYF

v_gene: TRBV28
j_gene: TRBJ2-1
CDR3aa: CASSFPLAGSRREQFF

v_gene: TRBV6-6
j_gene: TRBJ2-3
CDR3aa: CASSSNLDRSSSTDTQYF

v_gene: TRBV28
j_gene: TRBJ2-3
CDR3aa: CASSLSPRGDTQYF

v_gene: TRBV7-9
j_gene: TRBJ2-7
CDR3aa: CASTFDSYEQYF

v_gene: TRBV29-1
j_gene: TRBJ2-2
CDR3aa: CSVSGASGELFF

v_gene: TRBV20-1
j_gene: TRBJ2-7
CDR3aa: CSARGWKDYEQYF

v_gene: TRBV7-3
j_gene: TRBJ2-1
CDR3aa: CASSLQGRGTIHEQFF

v_gene: TRBV28
j_gene: TRBJ2-3
CDR3aa: CAIQTGKGTDTQYF

v_gene: TRBV6-5
j_gene: TRBJ2-7
CDR3aa: CASSYSIIRTGPYEQYF

v_gene: TRBV15
j_gene: TRBJ2-7
CDR3aa: CGQGNTYEQYF

v_gene: TRBV6-5
j_gene: TRBJ2-1
CDR3aa: CASSPGAPNEQFF

v_gene: TRBV19
j_gene: TRBJ1-1
CDR3aa: CASSIGYRSVNTEAFF

v_gene: TRBV19
j_gene: TRBJ1-2
CDR3aa: CASSMDRVYGYTF

v_gene: TRBV3-1
j_gene: TRBJ2-3
CDR3aa: CASSQDPWDTDTQYF

v_gene: TRBV6-2/TRBV6-3
j_gene: TRBJ1-1
CDR3aa: CDSSYSGGNTEAFF

v_gene: TRBV29-1
j_gene: TRBJ2-7
CDR3aa: CSVEAPSNYEQYF

v_gene: TRBV9
j_gene: TRBJ1-2
CDR3aa: CASSVAPYGYTF

v_gene: TRBV5-1
j_gene: TRBJ2-7
CDR3aa: CASSLTGAYEQYF

v_gene: TRBV28
j_gene: TRBJ2-5
CDR3aa: CASRPLKAGLGGETQYF

v_gene: TRBV20-1
j_gene: TRBJ2-7
CDR3aa: CSAREWTIYEQYF

v_gene: TRBV5-6
j_gene: TRBJ2-7
CDR3aa: CASGEWTTSYEQYF

v_gene: TRBV2
j_gene: TRBJ1-1
CDR3aa: CASRQVNTEAFF

v_gene: TRBV29-1
j_gene: TRBJ2-1
CDR3aa: CSLEGVSADSSYNEQFF

v_gene: TRBV7-3
j_gene: TRBJ2-1
CDR3aa: CASSFLGQGAPSEPFF

v_gene: TRBV28
j_gene: TRBJ2-7
CDR3aa: CASSSPSRDTTYEQYF

v_gene: TRBV12-3/TRBV12-4
j_gene: TRBJ2-5
CDR3aa: CASSPGTQETQYF

v_gene: TRBV29-1
j_gene: TRBJ1-2
CDR3aa: CSAPGGGTPYGYTF

v_gene: TRBV7-9
j_gene: TRBJ1-1
CDR3aa: CASRTSTEAFF

v_gene: TRBV5-6
j_gene: TRBJ1-2
CDR3aa: CASSSGDYVYTF

v_gene: TRBV27
j_gene: TRBJ2-7
CDR3aa: CASSFIEGGEQYF

v_gene: TRBV27
j_gene: TRBJ2-5
CDR3aa: CASSPGGAYQETQYF

v_gene: TRBV29-1
j_gene: TRBJ1-2
CDR3aa: CSVEEGNYGYTF

v_gene: TRBV4-3
j_gene: TRBJ2-7
CDR3aa: CASSQGHTNSYEQYF

v_gene: TRBV27
j_gene: TRBJ1-1
CDR3aa: CASSLYAGGVTEAFF

v_gene: TRBV20-1
j_gene: TRBJ2-5
CDR3aa: CSAKLAEAIQETQYF

v_gene: TRBV9
j_gene: TRBJ2-2
CDR3aa: CASSVEAGNTGELFF

v_gene: TRBV24-1
j_gene: TRBJ2-5
CDR3aa: CATSDSFETQYF

v_gene: TRBV7-9
j_gene: TRBJ2-1
CDR3aa: CASSLALGTNNEQFF

v_gene: TRBV30
j_gene: TRBJ2-7
CDR3aa: CAWSADPFGGPYEQYF

v_gene: TRBV27
j_gene: TRBJ1-2
CDR3aa: CASKAGGLGGYTF

v_gene: TRBV5-1
j_gene: TRBJ2-3
CDR3aa: CASSLGSRESTDTQYF

v_gene: TRBV6-2/TRBV6-3
j_gene: TRBJ2-6
CDR3aa: CVSSYGRSGANVLTF

v_gene: TRBV4-1
j_gene: TRBJ2-1
CDR3aa: CASSQKRGYNEQFF

v_gene: TRBV4-2
j_gene: TRBJ2-7
CDR3aa: CASSQEHSGGNSYEQYF

v_gene: TRBV7-9
j_gene: TRBJ2-3
CDR3aa: CASSLLITDTQYF

v_gene: TRBV6-2/TRBV6-3
j_gene: TRBJ2-7
CDR3aa: CAINRAKTYEQYF

v_gene: TRBV29-1
j_gene: TRBJ2-3
CDR3aa: CSGEWGDTQYF

v_gene: TRBV20-1
j_gene: TRBJ2-1
CDR3aa: CSARDPLEAASYNEQFF